Listed below are T cell receptor beta chains from one sample, sequenced in a study of graft-versus-host responses after intestinal transplantation. Assay: immunoSEQ multiplex PCR; the TCRdb copy retains only in-frame clones and omits some. Of 9,500 to 12,000 clones in the sample, 80% to 95% were seen once. The specimen comprised PBMCs, sampled 105 days after intestinal transplantation. Receptor source: a human patient who received an intestinal transplant, so some T cells may come from the graft donor. The CDR3 runs from the conserved cysteine through the conserved F or W. Fields, in order: V gene, D gene, clone size, J gene, CDR3 DNA, CDR3 protein. A D gene is named only where the DNA matches it firmly. Where a row states a size, it is once, few, many or the class of an expanded clone; other rows omit it.

>TRBV28|TRBD1|.|TRBJ1-5
TGTGCCAGCAGGACACAGGGGACGTGGGATTATCAGCCCCAGCATTTT
CASRTQGTWDYQPQHF
>TRBV2|TRBD1|.|TRBJ2-2
TGTGCCAGCAGTGGACAGGGCAACACCGGGGAGCTGTTTTTT
CASSGQGNTGELFF
>TRBV7-2|.|.|TRBJ2-2
TGTGCCAGCAGCTTAGTTGGAGGGGAGAACACCGGGGAGCTGTTTTTT
CASSLVGGENTGELFF
>TRBV19|.|.|TRBJ2-5
TGTGCCAGTAGTTCACCTTCCACCGGGACCCAGCGGGAGACCCAGTACTTC
CASSSPSTGTQRETQYF
>TRBV10-1|.|.|TRBJ2-2
TGCGCCAGCAGTGAGTCGAGGACCGGGCAGCTGTTTTTT
CASSESRTGQLFF
>TRBV2|.|.|TRBJ2-3
TGTGCCAGCATCCGGGACATCAACACAGATACGCAGTATTTT
CASIRDINTDTQYF
>TRBV6-5|.|.|TRBJ2-1
TGTGCCAGCAGTAAACAGGGACGGGGGTACAATGAGCAGTTCTTC
CASSKQGRGYNEQFF
>TRBV7-6|TRBD1|.|TRBJ2-1
TGTGCCAGCAGCCCTGCCGGGACAGGCTCCTACAATGAGCAGTTCTTC
CASSPAGTGSYNEQFF
>TRBV6-1|TRBD1|.|TRBJ2-5
TGTGCCAGCGGTGGACCGGGACAGGGGATTCCGTACCAAGAGACCCAGTACTTC
CASGGPGQGIPYQETQYF
>TRBV11-2|TRBD2|.|TRBJ2-5
TGTGCCAGCAGCCCGAAGGGGAGGGATCAAGAGACCCAGTACTTC
CASSPKGRDQETQYF
>TRBV6-5|.|.|TRBJ2-7
TGTGCCAGCAGTCCCGGAATACCTTACGAGCAGTACTTC
CASSPGIPYEQYF
>TRBV19|TRBD2|.|TRBJ2-7
TGTGCCAGCGGGACTAGCGGGAACTACGAGCAGTACTTC
CASGTSGNYEQYF
>TRBV14|.|once|TRBJ2-7
TGTGCCAGCAGCCCCCCTCCAGGGAAGTACTCCTACGAGCAGTACTTC
CASSPPPGKYSYEQYF
>TRBV9|TRBD1|.|TRBJ2-1
TGTGCCAGCAGCGCAGGACAGGGTTTAGGGTATTATAGTGAGCAGTTCTTC
CASSAGQGLGYYSEQFF
>TRBV6-6|.|.|TRBJ2-3
TGTGCCAGCCTACCTTTGGGGGGGGCAGGCACAGATACGCAGTATTTT
CASLPLGGAGTDTQYF
>TRBV5-5|.|.|TRBJ2-5
TGTGCCAGCAGCTTGCGAAAGGGATACCAAGAGACCCAGTACTTC
CASSLRKGYQETQYF
>TRBV15|.|.|TRBJ2-5
TGTGCCACCAGCAGACAACGACAGACTCAAGAGACCCAGTACTTC
CATSRQRQTQETQYF
>TRBV10-3|.|.|TRBJ1-1
TGTGCCATCAGTGAGTCGATGGGGAGAAACACTGAAGCTTTCTTT
CAISESMGRNTEAFF
>TRBV2|.|.|TRBJ1-2
TGTGCCAGCAGTGGTCGGGCAGGCAGGGGTCTTAACTATGGCTACACCTTC
CASSGRAGRGLNYGYTF
>TRBV6-1|TRBD2|.|TRBJ2-3
TGTGCCAGCAGTGAATTGGCGGGAGGGCGGACAGATACGCAGTATTTT
CASSELAGGRTDTQYF
>TRBV6-1|.|.|TRBJ1-2
TGTGCCAGCAGTGAAGCGATAGGCGACCTCTATGGCTACACCTTC
CASSEAIGDLYGYTF